The 8 T cell receptor beta chains below come from one sample, sequenced in a study of CD8 T cells in ankylosing spondylitis. One entry per CDR3 protein results from TCRdb running MiXCR on the 5' RACE reads. The repertoire includes approximately 140,000 distinct CDR3 sequences, around two fifths of them detected once, and roughly 15% sits in the top ten. Sequencing input: synovial fluid, either unsorted or a sorted T cell fraction (not recorded which). These receptors originate from a male donor with ankylosing spondylitis.

The chain couples TRBV12-3 or TRBV12-4 to TRBJ2-5; D unclear. This CDR3 region has 13 residues. Deletions cut 3 bases from V and 0 bases from J, with 5 bases between. CDR3 sequence (DNA): TGTGCCAGCAGTTTTGGACACCAAGAGACCCAGTACTTC. Amino acid sequence: CASSFGHQETQYF.

V usage is TRBV15 and J usage is TRBJ2-3, with D unclear. Trimming removed 3 bases from V and 7 bases from J, with 11 bases in between. Germline CDR1 LNHNV, CDR2 YYDKDF (reference sequence). The CDR3 has 13 amino acids. The CDR3: CATSSESQYTQYF. CDR3 nucleotide sequence: TGTGCCACCAGCAGTGAATCACAATATACGCAGTATTTT.

There are many counts of this clonotype. This sequence joins TRBV10-3 and TRBJ2-5, with 8 bases lining up with TRBD1. There are 15 residues in the CDR3. The ends lost 3 bases at V and 4 bases at J; junction bases unmatched: 7. Germline lookup yields CDR1 ENHRY and CDR2 SYGVKD. CDR3 coding DNA: TGTGCCATCAGTGATCCCCAGGGGGCTGGAGAGACCCAGTACTTC. Protein product: CAISDPQGAGETQYF.

This clonotype came up once. This rearrangement joins TRBV10-3 to TRBJ2-7; 8 bases fit TRBD2. CDR3 length equals 16 residues. J gave up 3 bases and V 4 bases, and 11 bases lay outside the gene matches. Looked up from germline, CDR1 is ENHRY and CDR2 is SYGVKD. CDR3 DNA sequence: TGTGCCATCAGTGGGGATAGCGGGACCTTATTCTACGAGCAGTACTTC. Protein: CAISGDSGTLFYEQYF.

The chain carries TRBV29-1 and TRBJ1-1; maybe TRBD1 (5 bases). This CDR3 is built from 14 residues. V shed 0 bases and J shed 3 bases, with 11 bases lying between them. Germline assignment: CDR1 SQVTM and CDR2 ANQGSEA. CDR3 protein: CSVEDLGGDTEAFF. The CDR3, as DNA: TGCAGCGTTGAAGATTTGGGAGGGGACACTGAAGCTTTCTTT.

The chain links TRBV27 to TRBJ1-1; 10 bases align to TRBD1. CDR3 length: 15 amino acids. Germline assignment: CDR1 MNHEY and CDR2 SMNVEV (reference sequence). V gave up 5 bases and J gave up 6 bases; unmatched junction bases: 9. CDR3: CASSLDRGLKAEAFF. CDR3 DNA: TGTGCCAGCAGTCTCGACAGGGGGCTTAAGGCTGAAGCTTTCTTT.

Only one count was recorded for this clonotype. This rearrangement joins TRBV28 to TRBJ2-3, with 8 bases identical to TRBD1. CDR3 size: 15 residues. Trimming at V came to 5 bases and at J to 1 base, leaving 5 bases not matched to a gene. Germline CDR1 reads MDHEN; CDR2 reads SYDVKM. The CDR3 spells CASSHGTGRTDTQYF. In DNA form, the CDR3 reads TGTGCCAGCAGTCACGGGACAGGTCGCACAGATACGCAGTATTTT.

This rearrangement joins TRBV7-6 to TRBJ2-1; D call uncertain. V was clipped by 1 base and J by 11 bases, with 15 bases between them. Germline V gives CDR1 SGHVS, CDR2 FNYEAQ. This CDR3 region has 14 residues. The CDR3 reads CASSLGLYGKKQFF. CDR3 in DNA: TGTGCCAGCAGCTTAGGACTGTATGGGAAAAAGCAGTTCTTC.